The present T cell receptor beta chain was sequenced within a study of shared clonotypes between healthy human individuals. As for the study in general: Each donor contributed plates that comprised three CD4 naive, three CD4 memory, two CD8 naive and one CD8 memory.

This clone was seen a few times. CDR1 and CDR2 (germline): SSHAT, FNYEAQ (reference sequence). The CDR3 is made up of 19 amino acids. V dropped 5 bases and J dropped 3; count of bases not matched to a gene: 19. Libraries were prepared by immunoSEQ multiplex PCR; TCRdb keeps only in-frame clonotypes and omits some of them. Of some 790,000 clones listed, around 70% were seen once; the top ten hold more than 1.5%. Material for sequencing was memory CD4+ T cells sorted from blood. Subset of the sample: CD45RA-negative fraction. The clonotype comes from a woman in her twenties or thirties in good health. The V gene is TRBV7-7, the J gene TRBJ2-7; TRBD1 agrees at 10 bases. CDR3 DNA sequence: TGTGCCAGCAGCCAGGGTGGGTCGACAGGGGGCGTAAATGGCTACGAGCAGTACTTC. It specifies CASSQGGSTGGVNGYEQYF. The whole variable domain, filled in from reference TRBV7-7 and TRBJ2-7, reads GAGVSQSPRYKVTKRGQDVTLRCDPISSHATLYWYQQALGQGPEFLTYFNYEAQPDKSGLPSDRFSAERPEGSISTLTIQRTEQRDSAMYRCASSQGGSTGGVNGYEQYFGPGTRLTVT.